This T cell receptor beta chain was found in a study of CD8+ T cells in alopecia areata. The study team obtained lesional scalp punch biopsies and peripheral blood from alopecia areata patients. The J segment lost 0 bases and the V segment lost 5 bases, leaving 4 bases of the junction unmatched. The CDR3 extends over 14 amino acids. Germline CDR1 MNHEY, CDR2 SVGAGI. After isolation, RNA underwent reverse transcription to generate cDNA as the sequencing template. Method: immunoSEQ multiplex PCR; TCRdb's copy keeps in-frame clones and lacks some. In the table there are 90,000 to 100,000 clones, 41% of which are singletons.

The sequence derives from a human donor with alopecia areata. Sequenced material: CD4+ T cells sorted from blood. The genes are TRBV6-5 and TRBJ2-7; the match to TRBD2 covers 7 bases. The CDR3 sequence is CASSNRDYSYEQYF. The DNA of the CDR3 is TGTGCCAGCAGTAACCGGGACTACTCCTACGAGCAGTACTTC.